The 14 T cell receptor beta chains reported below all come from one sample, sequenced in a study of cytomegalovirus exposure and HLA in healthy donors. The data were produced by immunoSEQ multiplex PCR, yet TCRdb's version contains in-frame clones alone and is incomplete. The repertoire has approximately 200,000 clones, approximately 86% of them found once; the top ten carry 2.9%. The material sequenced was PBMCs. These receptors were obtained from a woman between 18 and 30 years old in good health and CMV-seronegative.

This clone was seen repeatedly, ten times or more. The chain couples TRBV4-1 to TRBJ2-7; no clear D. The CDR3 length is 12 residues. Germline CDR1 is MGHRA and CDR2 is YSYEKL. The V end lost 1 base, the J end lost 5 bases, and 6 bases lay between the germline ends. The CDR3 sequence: CASSQVSNEQYF. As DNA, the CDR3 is TGCGCCAGCAGCCAAGTCAGTAACGAGCAGTACTTC.

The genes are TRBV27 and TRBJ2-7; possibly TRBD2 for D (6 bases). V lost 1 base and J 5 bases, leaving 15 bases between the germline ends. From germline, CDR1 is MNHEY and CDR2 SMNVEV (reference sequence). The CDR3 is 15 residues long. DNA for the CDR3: TGTGCCAGCAGTTTATTTCTGGAGGGTATCAACGAGCAGTACTTC. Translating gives CASSLFLEGINEQYF.

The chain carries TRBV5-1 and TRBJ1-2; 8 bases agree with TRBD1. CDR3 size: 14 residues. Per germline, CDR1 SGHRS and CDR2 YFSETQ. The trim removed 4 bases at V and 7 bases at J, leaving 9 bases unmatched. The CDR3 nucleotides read TGCGCCAGCAGCCAGAAGACAGGGGCTGTTGGCTACACCTTC. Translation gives CASSQKTGAVGYTF.

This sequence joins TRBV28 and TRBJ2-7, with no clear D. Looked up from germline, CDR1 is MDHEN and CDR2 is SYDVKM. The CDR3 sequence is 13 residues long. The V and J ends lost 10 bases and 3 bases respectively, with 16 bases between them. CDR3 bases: TGTGCCACCACCCCCGCGGAAAACTACGAGCAGTACTTC. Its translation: CATTPAENYEQYF.

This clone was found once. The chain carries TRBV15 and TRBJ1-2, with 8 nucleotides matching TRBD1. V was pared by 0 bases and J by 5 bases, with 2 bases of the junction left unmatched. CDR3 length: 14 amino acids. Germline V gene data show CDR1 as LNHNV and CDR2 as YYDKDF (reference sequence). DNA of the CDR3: TGTGCCACCAGCAGAGATGGGACAGGTTATGGCTACACCTTC. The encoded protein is CATSRDGTGYGYTF. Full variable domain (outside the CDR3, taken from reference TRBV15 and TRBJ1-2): DAMVIQNPRYQVTQFGKPVTLSCSQTLNHNVMYWYQQKSSQAPKLLFHYYDKDFNNEADTPDNFQSRRPNTSFCFLDIRSPGLGDTAMYLCATSRDGTGYGYTFGSGTRLTVV.

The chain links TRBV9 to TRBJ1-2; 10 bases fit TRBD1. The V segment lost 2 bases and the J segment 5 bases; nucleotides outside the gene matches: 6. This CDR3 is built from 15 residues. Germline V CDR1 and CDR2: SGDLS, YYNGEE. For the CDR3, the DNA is TGTGCCAGCAGCGTTGGGACAGGGGAAGAGTATGGCTACACCTTC. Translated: CASSVGTGEEYGYTF.

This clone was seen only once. In DNA, the CDR3 is TGTGCCAGCAGTTTCGCGTTGGGGCTAACTAATGAAAAACTGTTTTTT. Amino acid sequence: CASSFALGLTNEKLFF. This sequence joins TRBV28 and TRBJ1-4; weak D call: TRBD1 (5 bases). Germline V lookup: CDR1 MDHEN, CDR2 SYDVKM. V lost 3 bases and J 1 base, leaving 12 bases between the germline ends. This CDR3 is built from 16 residues.

The CDR3 is CASRYDPGQWAHNEQFF. CDR3 DNA sequence: TGTGCAAGTCGCTATGACCCGGGACAGTGGGCACACAATGAGCAGTTCTTC. The chain carries TRBV12-2 and TRBJ2-1; the table gives TRBD1 as D, unverified against the DNA. TRBV12-2 is a pseudogene locus. CDR3 length equals 17 residues.

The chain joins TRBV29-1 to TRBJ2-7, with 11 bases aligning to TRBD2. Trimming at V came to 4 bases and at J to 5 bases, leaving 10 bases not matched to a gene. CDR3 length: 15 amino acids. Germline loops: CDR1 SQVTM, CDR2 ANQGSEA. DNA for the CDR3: TGCAGCGTTGGGGTACTAGCGGGAGTGTCCGACGAGCAGTACTTC. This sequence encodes CSVGVLAGVSDEQYF.

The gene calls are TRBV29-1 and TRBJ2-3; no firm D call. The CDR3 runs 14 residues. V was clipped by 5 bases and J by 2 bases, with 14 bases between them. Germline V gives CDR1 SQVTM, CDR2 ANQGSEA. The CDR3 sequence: CSVRSRVLTDTQYF. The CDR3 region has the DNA TGCAGCGTTCGTTCCCGGGTGCTCACAGATACGCAGTATTTT.

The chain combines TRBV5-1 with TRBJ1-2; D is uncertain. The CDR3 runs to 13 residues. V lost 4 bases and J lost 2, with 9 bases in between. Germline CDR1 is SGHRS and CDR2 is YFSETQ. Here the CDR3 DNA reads TGCGCCAGCAGCCCCGGGGAGAACTATGGCTACACCTTC. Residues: CASSPGENYGYTF.

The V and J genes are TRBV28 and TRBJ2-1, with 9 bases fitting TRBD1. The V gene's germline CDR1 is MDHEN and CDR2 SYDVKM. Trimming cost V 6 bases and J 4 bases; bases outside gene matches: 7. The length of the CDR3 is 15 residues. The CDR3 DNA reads TGTGCCAGCAGGGAATCCGGGACAGGGTACAATGAGCAGTTCTTC. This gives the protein CASRESGTGYNEQFF.

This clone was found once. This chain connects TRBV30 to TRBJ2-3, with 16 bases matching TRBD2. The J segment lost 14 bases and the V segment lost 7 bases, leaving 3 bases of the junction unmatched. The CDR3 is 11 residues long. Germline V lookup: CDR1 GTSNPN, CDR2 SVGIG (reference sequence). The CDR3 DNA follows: TGTGCCTCGGGACTAGCGGGAGGGAGGTATTTT. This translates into CASGLAGGRYF.

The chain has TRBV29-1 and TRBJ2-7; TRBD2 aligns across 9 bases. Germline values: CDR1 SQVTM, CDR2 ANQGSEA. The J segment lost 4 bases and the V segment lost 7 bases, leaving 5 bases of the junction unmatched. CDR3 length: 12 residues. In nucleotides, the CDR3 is TGCAGCGGCAGGACTAGCGCGTACGAGCAGTACTTC. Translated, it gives CSGRTSAYEQYF.